This T cell receptor (beta chain) came from a study of technical replicates of blood from several donors. Profiled with immunoSEQ multiplex PCR; TCRdb holds only in-frame clones, not every one. The sample lists tens of thousands of clones; around nine tenths were seen once. The CDR3 loop spans 16 amino acids. CDR1 and CDR2 (germline): SGHNT, YYREEE (reference sequence). Trimming cost V 0 bases and J 0 bases; bases outside gene matches: 4. The source material was PBMCs. The gene calls are TRBV5-4 and TRBJ2-3; TRBD1 aligns across 7 bases. This TCR came from a human donor in good health. Some clones in this sample may be carry-over from other donors' samples. DNA for the CDR3: TGTGCCAGCAGCTTGGGACAGGGTTTTAGCACAGATACGCAGTATTTT. Translated, it gives CASSLGQGFSTDTQYF.